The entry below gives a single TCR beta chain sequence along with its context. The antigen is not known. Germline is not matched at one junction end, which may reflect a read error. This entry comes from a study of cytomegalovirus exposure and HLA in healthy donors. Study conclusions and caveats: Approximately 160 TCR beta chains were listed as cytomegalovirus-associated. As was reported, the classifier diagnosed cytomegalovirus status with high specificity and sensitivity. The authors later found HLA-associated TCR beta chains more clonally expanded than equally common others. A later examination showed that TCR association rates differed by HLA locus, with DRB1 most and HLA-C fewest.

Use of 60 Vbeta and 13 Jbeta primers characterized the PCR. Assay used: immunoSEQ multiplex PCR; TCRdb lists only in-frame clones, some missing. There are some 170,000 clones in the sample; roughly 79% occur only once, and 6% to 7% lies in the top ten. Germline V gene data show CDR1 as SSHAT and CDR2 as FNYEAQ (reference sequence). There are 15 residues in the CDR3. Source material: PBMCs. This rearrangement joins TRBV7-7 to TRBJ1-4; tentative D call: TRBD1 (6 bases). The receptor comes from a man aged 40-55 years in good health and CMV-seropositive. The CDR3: CASSLTQGTNEKLFF. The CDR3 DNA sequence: TGTGCTAGCAGCCTGACACAGGGAACGAATGAAAAACTGTTTTTT.